This T cell receptor beta chain was retrieved from a study of cytotoxic CD8 clonotypes in ibrutinib-treated CLL. Study details: The study included about 11 relapsed/refractory and under 16 treatment-naive patients; 17 to 18 had IGHV unmutated disease.

TCRdb's table, derived via immunoSEQ multiplex PCR, lists solely in-frame clones and lacks some. The table includes some 200,000 clones, around 72% detected once. V was cut by 2 bases and J by 5 bases, with 10 bases left in between. Germline CDR1 is LGHNA and CDR2 is YSLEER. The CDR3 has 14 residues. A note on this clone: Its antigen is unknown.

Study-level points and caveats: Patients with sustained remission and those progressing were sampled at differing times.

Around 2.2 micrograms of genomic DNA came from cryopreserved PBMCs for TCR beta libraries. This clonotype was sampled from a human donor with chronic lymphocytic leukemia. The starting material was PBMCs, obtained after 24 months of ibrutinib treatment. V and J are TRBV4-3 and TRBJ1-5; no reliable D call. The CDR3 DNA is TGCGCCAGCAGCCAAATATTGAAAGATCAGCCCCAGCATTTT. Translation gives CASSQILKDQPQHF.